This TCR beta chain originates from a study of radiotherapy plus CTLA-4 blockade in lung cancer. Profiling relied on immunoSEQ multiplex PCR, and the TCRdb table lists in-frame clones only, not all of them. The sample includes 45,000 to 55,000 clones, around 86% of them seen just once. CDR3 length: 15 residues. In germline, CDR1 is MGHRA, CDR2 YSYEKL. Trimming cost V 0 bases and J 0 bases, with 7 bases left between them. Focal radiation was given together with CTLA-4 blockade (ipilimumab) to patients with chemo-refractory metastatic non-small-cell lung cancer. This specimen was peripheral blood, taken from a patient treated with radiotherapy plus ipilimumab. The TCR originated in a human donor with non-small cell lung cancer who had stable disease on radiotherapy plus ipilimumab. The V gene is TRBV4-1, the J gene TRBJ2-3; D remains ambiguous. The CDR3 spells CASSQDPASTDTQYF. CDR3 sequence (DNA): TGCGCCAGCAGCCAAGACCCAGCGAGCACAGATACGCAGTATTTT.